This TCR beta chain was found in a study of shared clonotypes between healthy human individuals. In the study overall: Researchers drew samples from a couple of women and a few men aged 18 to 49. Study observations and caveats: An expected dependence of interdonor clonotype sharing on sequencing depth was noted.

Details on this clone: Its antigen is not known.

Germline values: CDR1 LGHNA, CDR2 YSLEER. With 5 bases clipped from V and 6 bases from J, the junction kept 12 bases outside the gene matches. The CDR3 contains 17 residues. Libraries were prepared by immunoSEQ multiplex PCR; TCRdb keeps only in-frame clonotypes and omits some of them. In the table there are about 2.4 million clones, 80% to 95% of which are singletons. The donor cohort consisted entirely of Caucasian adults residing in Nashville, Tennessee. This receptor was taken from a man aged 18 to 30 in good health. Some clones in this sample may be carry-over from other donors' samples. Sequencing input: naive CD4+ T cells from PBMCs. Noted subset: CD45RA+ positively selected. The gene calls are TRBV4-3 and TRBJ2-1; 11 positions agree with TRBD2. The CDR3 sequence is CASSVIAGGPPANEQFF. CDR3 coding DNA: TGCGCCAGCAGCGTAATAGCGGGAGGGCCTCCCGCCAATGAGCAGTTCTTC.